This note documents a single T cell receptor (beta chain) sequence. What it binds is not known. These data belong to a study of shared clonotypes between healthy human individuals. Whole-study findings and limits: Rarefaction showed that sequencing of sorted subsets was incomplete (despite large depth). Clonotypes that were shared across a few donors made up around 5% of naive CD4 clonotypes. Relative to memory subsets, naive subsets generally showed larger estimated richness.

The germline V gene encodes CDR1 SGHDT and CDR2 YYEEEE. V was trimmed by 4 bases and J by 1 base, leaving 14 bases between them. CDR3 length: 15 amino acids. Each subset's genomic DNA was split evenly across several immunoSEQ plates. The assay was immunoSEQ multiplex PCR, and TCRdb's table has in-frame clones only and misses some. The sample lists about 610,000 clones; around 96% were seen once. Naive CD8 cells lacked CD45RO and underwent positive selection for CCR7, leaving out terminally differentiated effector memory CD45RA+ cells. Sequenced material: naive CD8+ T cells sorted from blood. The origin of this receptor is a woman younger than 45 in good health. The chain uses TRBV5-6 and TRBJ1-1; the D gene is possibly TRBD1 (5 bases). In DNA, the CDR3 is TGTGCCAGCAGCCAAGCCCTTACAGGGAACACTGAAGCTTTCTTT. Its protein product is CASSQALTGNTEAFF.